A single sample gave rise to the 18 T cell receptor beta chains below, sequenced in a study of T-cell memory formation after mild COVID-19. Via MiXCR, TCRdb re-called the 5' RACE reads, giving one row per CDR3 protein. The table includes approximately 40,000 distinct CDR3 sequences, approximately 10% detected once. The sequenced material came from PBMCs or a T cell subset sorted from them (not recorded which). The source is a man between 18 and 29 years old who had mild COVID-19 (a few samples of this study predate the infection). Cell type and time point are not known.

This clonotype was observed many times. The chain employs TRBV5-1 and TRBJ1-1; D possibly corresponds to TRBD1 (5 bases). The V end lost 7 bases, the J end lost 5 bases, and 12 bases lay between the germline ends. Germline V gene sequence: CDR1 SGHRS, CDR2 YFSETQ. This CDR3 spans 12 amino acids. The CDR3 loop is CASREDRTEAFF. In DNA form, the CDR3 reads TGCGCCAGCCGTGAAGACAGAACTGAAGCTTTCTTT.

The table lists this clonotype with many counts. The chain combines TRBV1 with TRBJ2-3. TRBV1 is tagged as a pseudogene. The CDR3 sequence is 15 residues long. The CDR3 loop is CTSSHEEGPTDTQYF. The CDR3 DNA reads TGCACCAGCAGCCATGAAGAAGGTCCCACAGATACGCAGTATTTT.

This clonotype has ten or more counts. CDR3 sequence: CASSWGAGDSYEQYF. In DNA form, the CDR3 reads TGCGCCAGCAGTTGGGGGGCGGGGGATTCCTACGAGCAGTACTTC. V is TRBV5-1 and J is TRBJ2-7, with a possible D match to TRBD2 (7 bases). V was cut by 5 bases and J by 1 base, with 16 bases left in between. This CDR3 is 15 amino acids long. CDR1 and CDR2 from the germline V gene are SGHRS and YFSETQ.

This clonotype was observed at least ten times. The CDR3: CASSPEGSGGQGLEAFF. CDR3 DNA sequence: TGTGCCAGCAGTCCAGAGGGATCGGGAGGACAGGGCCTTGAAGCTTTCTTT. This chain connects TRBV9 to TRBJ1-1; TRBD1 aligns across 8 bases. The CDR3 sequence is 17 residues long. The trim removed 5 bases at V and 7 bases at J, leaving 19 bases unmatched. Germline V gene lookup returns CDR1 SGDLS and CDR2 YYNGEE.

This chain joins TRBV19 and TRBJ1-2; 7 bases match TRBD1. V lost 5 bases and J lost 7; bases outside the gene matches: 10. The CDR3 contains 14 residues. Per germline, CDR1 LNHDA and CDR2 SQIVND (reference sequence). DNA of the CDR3: TGTGCCAGTAGTGTGACAGGGAGTCCTCCTGGCTACACCTTC. Protein: CASSVTGSPPGYTF.

This clonotype was counted at least ten times. The chain is built from TRBV10-3 and TRBJ2-7, with D possibly being TRBD2 (6 bases). The CDR3 is made up of 11 amino acids. From germline, CDR1 is ENHRY and CDR2 SYGVKD. The V gene lost 10 bases and the J gene lost 3 bases, with 10 bases spanning the gap. CDR3 region: CATDGGYEQYF. CDR3 sequence (DNA): TGTGCCACCGACGGGGGCTACGAGCAGTACTTC.

This clonotype was seen at least ten times. The J gene is TRBJ2-5, the V gene TRBV5-1; tentatively, D is TRBD2 (5 bases). The CDR3 contains 14 residues. Trimming left V 3 bases short and J 1 base short, with 10 bases between. In germline, CDR1 is SGHRS, CDR2 YFSETQ. This CDR3 reads CASSYRGSQETQYF. Written as DNA, the CDR3 is TGCGCCAGCAGCTATCGGGGATCCCAAGAGACCCAGTACTTC.

This clonotype was seen many times. Written as DNA, the CDR3 is TGTGCCAGCAGTTCAGAAGCTAACTATGGCTACACCTTC. This translates into CASSSEANYGYTF. The V call is TRBV27, the J call TRBJ1-2; no clear D gene. Looked up from germline, CDR1 is MNHEY and CDR2 is SMNVEV (reference sequence). V was clipped by 4 bases and J by 0 bases, with 6 bases between them. The length of the CDR3 is 13 residues.

This clonotype appeared many times. The chain has TRBV9 and TRBJ2-3; 9 bases are shared with TRBD2. The V and J ends lost 1 base and 4 bases, in that order; junction bases with no gene match: 10. CDR3 size: 17 residues. Germline values: CDR1 SGDLS, CDR2 YYNGEE. In DNA form, the CDR3 reads TGTGCCAGCAGCGTACAAGCGGGGGGTGGGGGAGCAGATACGCAGTATTTT. This codes for CASSVQAGGGGADTQYF.

This clonotype was seen at least ten times. This chain uses TRBV20-1 with TRBJ2-1, with D tentatively TRBD1 or TRBD2 (5 bases each). The CDR3 is 14 amino acids. Germline V lookup: CDR1 DFQATT, CDR2 SNEGSKA (reference sequence). V lost 1 base to trimming and J lost 6 bases, with 13 bases between them. CDR3 DNA sequence: TGCAGTGCTAGAGTGGGGACCGTTCTCAATGAGCAGTTCTTC. Its protein is CSARVGTVLNEQFF.

This clonotype showed up many times. The chain couples TRBV4-3 to TRBJ1-4; 10 positions match TRBD1. After removal of 4 bases from V and 6 bases from J, the junction contained 2 bases not matched to a gene. The germline V gene encodes CDR1 LGHNA and CDR2 YSLEER. This CDR3 comprises 14 residues. CDR3 sequence: CASSPGTGDEKLFF. The CDR3 nucleotides read TGCGCCAGCAGCCCAGGGACAGGGGATGAAAAACTGTTTTTT.

As to this clonotype: Since a much larger clone is just one base distant, this may be a read error. The chain joins TRBV12-3 or TRBV12-4 to TRBJ2-2; no firm D call. CDR3 size: 16 residues. The V end was cut by 3 bases, the J end by 0 bases, with 11 bases between. The CDR3 is CASSFYRVSNTGELFF. For the CDR3, the DNA is TGTGCCAGCAGTTTTTATAGAGTGTCGAACACCGGGGAGCTGTTTTTT.

In its sample, this clonotype was seen many times. CDR3 bases: TGTGCCAGCAGTTTGGCAGGGGCCTTCGGAAACACCATATATTTT. Its translation: CASSLAGAFGNTIYF. The V call is TRBV12-3 or TRBV12-4, the J call TRBJ1-3; a weak D match, TRBD1 (6 bases). This CDR3 contains 15 residues. The germline V and J ends were trimmed by 3 bases and 4 bases, with 13 bases remaining between them.

This clonotype was seen at least ten times. This chain links TRBV29-1 with TRBJ2-1; 9 positions agree with TRBD2. After removal of 5 bases from V and 7 bases from J, the junction contained 12 bases not matched to a gene. The CDR3 has 15 amino acids. Germline values: CDR1 SQVTM, CDR2 ANQGSEA. The DNA for the CDR3 is TGCAGCGTTAACGTAATGCGGGGGGGCCTGAATGAGCAGTTCTTC. This encodes CSVNVMRGGLNEQFF.

This clonotype came up many times. This rearrangement joins TRBV7-2 to TRBJ2-3; 7 bases are a match to TRBD2. Per the germline V gene, CDR1 is SGHTA and CDR2 is FQGNSA. V gave up 5 bases and J gave up 5 bases; unmatched junction bases: 13. The CDR3 consists of 16 residues. The CDR3 DNA reads as TGTGCCAGCAGCGGGTCGAAGGAGCGGGGATTAGATACGCAGTATTTT. As protein: CASSGSKERGLDTQYF.

This clonotype came up many times. The chain employs TRBV5-1 and TRBJ2-3, with 8 positions matching TRBD1. This CDR3 region has 16 residues. Germline V gene lookup returns CDR1 SGHRS and CDR2 YFSETQ. With 1 base clipped from V and 3 bases from J, the junction kept 7 bases outside the gene matches. CDR3 DNA: TGCGCCAGCAGCTTGACTACAGGGGGAAGAACAGATACGCAGTATTTT. This codes for CASSLTTGGRTDTQYF. Together with reference TRBV5-1 and TRBJ2-3, the CDR3 gives the full variable domain: KAGVTQTPRYLIKTRGQQVTLSCSPISGHRSVSWYQQTPGQGLQFLFEYFSETQRNKGNFPGRFSGRQFSNSRSEMNVSTLELGDSALYLCASSLTTGGRTDTQYFGPGTRLTVL.

This clonotype was observed at least ten times. The V and J genes are TRBV7-9 and TRBJ2-7, with TRBD1 matching 8 bases. The ends lost 3 bases at V and 2 bases at J; junction bases unmatched: 3. Germline V gene lookup returns CDR1 SEHNR and CDR2 FQNEAQ (reference sequence). The length of the CDR3 is 14 residues. CDR3: CASSLDRAPYEQYF. For the CDR3, the DNA is TGTGCCAGCAGCTTGGACAGGGCTCCCTACGAGCAGTACTTC.

This clonotype was found many times. V gene TRBV4-3 combines with J gene TRBJ2-1; 8 bases are a match to TRBD2. This CDR3 region has 16 residues. V shed 4 bases, J shed 6 bases, and the junction held 11 bases outside the gene matches. Germline CDR1 and CDR2: LGHNA and YSLEER. The CDR3 sequence: CASSPSGTRGSNEQFF. DNA for the CDR3: TGCGCCAGCAGCCCATCGGGGACTAGAGGGTCCAATGAGCAGTTCTTC.